The 26 T cell receptor beta chains in this list originate from one sample, sequenced in a study of cytomegalovirus exposure and HLA in healthy donors. The PCR used 60 Vbeta and 13 Jbeta primers. The assay was immunoSEQ multiplex PCR, and TCRdb's table has in-frame clones only and misses some. The top ten hold about 3.3% of the sample, which has 120,000 or so clones, approximately 71% seen once. Sequencing was performed on PBMCs. These receptors all come from a woman aged 45-65 years in good health and CMV-seronegative.

This clone was seen only a few times. The CDR3 DNA follows: TGCGCCAGCAGCCAAGATCTTACTAGCGCCTGGGATACGCAGTATTTT. This gives the protein CASSQDLTSAWDTQYF. The chain combines TRBV4-3 with TRBJ2-3; 7 positions match TRBD2. The CDR3 has 16 residues. V shed 0 bases and J 6 bases; nucleotides not matched to a gene: 9. Germline assignment: CDR1 LGHNA and CDR2 YSLEER.

V gene TRBV11-1 combines with J gene TRBJ1-1; tentatively, D is TRBD1 (6 bases). The CDR3 runs to 15 residues. V gave up 4 bases and J gave up 1 base, with 13 bases separating them. Germline lookup yields CDR1 SGHAT and CDR2 FQDESV (reference sequence). The CDR3 loop reads CASSSTRQENTEAFF. CDR3 bases: TGTGCCAGCAGCTCAACACGACAGGAGAACACTGAAGCTTTCTTT.

V is TRBV7-3 and J is TRBJ2-6; no firm D call. The length of the CDR3 is 15 residues. Trimming removed 5 bases at V and 2 bases at J, with 10 bases between. Germline assignment: CDR1 SGHTA and CDR2 FQGTGA. The CDR3 region is CASSPQAPGANVLTF. The CDR3 coding sequence is TGTGCCAGCAGCCCGCAGGCCCCTGGGGCCAACGTCCTGACTTTC.

The chain recombines TRBV6-5 with TRBJ2-5, with D unresolved. The DNA matches TRBJ2-7 better at its end, which makes the J call doubtful. Germline V lookup: CDR1 MNHEY, CDR2 SVGAGI. The CDR3 has 14 amino acids. The CDR3: CASSYGKSSYEQYF. The CDR3 nucleotides read TGTGCCAGCAGTTACGGTAAAAGCTCCTACGAGCAGTACTTC.

This clone has more than one count but fewer than ten. V usage is TRBV18 and J usage is TRBJ1-1; D might be TRBD1 (6 bases). CDR3 length: 15 residues. V lost 3 bases and J 4 bases, leaving 15 bases between the germline ends. Germline CDR1 is KGHSH and CDR2 is LQKENI. The CDR3 nucleotides are TGTGCCAGCTCACCTGGACAGATCAGCAGCACTGAAGCTTTCTTT. This sequence encodes CASSPGQISSTEAFF.

This chain uses TRBV28 with TRBJ1-5, with 7 bases that match TRBD1. The ends lost 7 bases at V and 2 bases at J; junction bases unmatched: 14. From germline, CDR1 is MDHEN and CDR2 SYDVKM. This CDR3 region has 17 residues. The CDR3, as DNA: TGTGCCAGCAAACTCTTAGATTTAAGGGGGCGCAATCAGCCCCAGCATTTT. It yields the protein CASKLLDLRGRNQPQHF.

This clone was counted a few times. V usage is TRBV5-4 and J usage is TRBJ2-7; TRBD2 agrees at 9 bases. Germline CDR1 SGHNT, CDR2 YYREEE (reference sequence). The J segment lost 5 bases and the V segment lost 2 bases, leaving 8 bases of the junction unmatched. The CDR3 totals 15 residues. The CDR3 bases are TGTGCCAGCAGCTTCAGGGGCAAGCGGGAGGACGAGCAGTACTTC. This translates into CASSFRGKREDEQYF.

V usage is TRBV7-2 and J usage is TRBJ2-3; 10 bases fit TRBD2. V gave up 7 bases and J gave up 4 bases; unmatched junction bases: 8. This CDR3 comprises 15 residues. Germline lookup yields CDR1 SGHTA and CDR2 FQGNSA. Written as DNA, the CDR3 is TGTGCCAGCAAACCGAAGCGGGAGGGCGCAGATACGCAGTATTTT. It specifies CASKPKREGADTQYF.

This clone was counted between two and nine times. The chain links TRBV7-8 to TRBJ2-3, with D tentatively TRBD2 (5 bases). The germline V gene encodes CDR1 SGHVS and CDR2 FQNEAQ. Trimming stripped 1 base from V and 4 bases from J, with 9 bases between. The CDR3 has 14 residues. The CDR3 nucleotides read TGTGCCAGCAGCTTAGGAGGGTACGCAGATACGCAGTATTTT. Protein sequence: CASSLGGYADTQYF.

The chain recombines TRBV5-6 with TRBJ1-1; D call uncertain. Germline V gives CDR1 SGHDT, CDR2 YYEEEE. V lost 1 base and J lost 4, with 11 bases in between. This CDR3 spans 14 amino acids. CDR3 DNA sequence: TGTGCCAGCAGCTTGAACGCGGGGATCACTGAAGCTTTCTTT. This sequence encodes CASSLNAGITEAFF.

The rearrangement links TRBV2 to TRBJ2-2; 10 nucleotides agree with TRBD2. CDR1 SNHLY and CDR2 FYNNEI come from the germline V gene. With 0 bases clipped from V and 1 base from J, the junction kept 8 bases outside the gene matches. The CDR3 has 19 amino acids. The chain's CDR3 is CASSEAGLLAGRNTGELFF. The DNA for the CDR3 is TGTGCCAGCAGTGAAGCGGGTTTACTAGCGGGACGGAACACCGGGGAGCTGTTTTTT.

The chain links TRBV19 to TRBJ2-2; 7 positions agree with TRBD2. Germline trimming cut 3 bases from V and 1 base from J; bases unmatched to any gene: 11. This CDR3 region has 18 residues. Germline V lookup: CDR1 LNHDA, CDR2 SQIVND (reference sequence). This CDR3 reads CASSIQRERLWNTGELFF. The CDR3 DNA follows: TGTGCCAGTAGTATCCAGCGGGAACGTCTTTGGAACACCGGGGAGCTGTTTTTT.

The chain combines TRBV5-5 with TRBJ1-1; possible D gene TRBD1, 6 bases. The germline V and J ends were trimmed by 6 bases and 10 bases, with 16 bases remaining between them. The CDR3 runs 12 residues. Germline-derived CDR1 and CDR2 are SGHKS and YYEKEE (reference sequence). CDR3 in amino acids: CASIQGAASAFF. DNA of the CDR3: TGTGCCAGCATACAGGGAGCGGCGTCAGCTTTCTTT.

The V gene is TRBV15, the J gene TRBJ1-4; D is perhaps TRBD1 (5 bases). Trimming removed 0 bases from V and 5 bases from J, with 10 bases in between. The CDR3 runs 15 residues. The germline gives CDR1 LNHNV, CDR2 YYDKDF (reference sequence). The CDR3: CATSREGRENEKLFF. The CDR3 nucleotides read TGTGCCACCAGCAGAGAGGGCAGGGAAAATGAAAAACTGTTTTTT.

The chain uses TRBV27 and TRBJ2-2; 9 nucleotides line up with TRBD2. With 8 bases clipped from V and 5 bases from J, the junction kept 9 bases outside the gene matches. CDR1 is MNHEY and CDR2 is SMNVEV in the germline V gene (reference sequence). The CDR3 runs 15 residues. The CDR3 loop is CASQKGLAGTGELFF. Here the CDR3 DNA reads TGTGCCAGCCAAAAAGGTCTAGCGGGGACCGGGGAGCTGTTTTTT.

V usage is TRBV28 and J usage is TRBJ2-7, with 15 positions matching TRBD2. Germline V gene data show CDR1 as MDHEN and CDR2 as SYDVKM. The CDR3 is 15 residues long. The V gene end was trimmed by 7 bases and the J gene end by 6 bases; junction bases not matched to a gene: 7. The CDR3 loop is CASTLGTSGRIEQYF. The CDR3 DNA sequence: TGTGCCAGCACCCTCGGGACTAGCGGGAGGATCGAGCAGTACTTC.

The gene calls are TRBV4-3 and TRBJ2-3; 7 bases line up with TRBD1. The length of the CDR3 is 15 residues. Germline V lookup: CDR1 LGHNA, CDR2 YSLEER. V trimming: 6 bases; J trimming: 6 bases; junction bases outside the gene matches: 12. As DNA, the CDR3 is TGCGCCAGCAGACGTACAGGGGCGAACTGGGATACGCAGTATTTT. As protein: CASRRTGANWDTQYF.

Worth noting for this clone: The junction differs from germline at one of its ends, possibly a read error. This chain uses TRBV13 with TRBJ2-1, with D possibly being TRBD1 or TRBD2 (6 bases each). This CDR3 has 17 residues. Looked up from germline, CDR1 is PRHDT and CDR2 is FYEKMQ (reference sequence). CDR3 in amino acids: CASSLGGAGPSYNEQFF. The CDR3 bases are TGTGCCAGCAGCCTAGGGGGAGCGGGCCCCTCCTACAATGAGCAGTTCTTC.

For this clone: One junction end does not reproduce the germline sequence, and a read error may be involved. V usage is TRBV7-9 and J usage is TRBJ2-1; perhaps TRBD1 as D (6 bases). Per germline, CDR1 SEHNR and CDR2 FQNEAQ (reference sequence). The CDR3 is made up of 18 amino acids. CDR3 protein: CSSRGYGRQADTYNEQFF. In DNA, the CDR3 is TGTTCCAGCAGGGGTTACGGCCGACAAGCGGATACCTACAATGAGCAGTTCTTC.

The chain recombines TRBV27 with TRBJ2-7; weak D call: TRBD1 (5 bases). The CDR3 length is 13 residues. From germline, CDR1 is MNHEY and CDR2 SMNVEV (reference sequence). The ends were cut back, 6 bases at V and 5 bases at J, with 14 bases in the middle. The CDR3 is CASRWAGADEQYF. The CDR3 region has the DNA TGTGCCAGCAGGTGGGCTGGGGCAGACGAGCAGTACTTC.

The chain is built from TRBV11-1 and TRBJ2-5; TRBD1 matches at 7 bases. J was trimmed by 5 bases and V by 5 bases; bases with no gene match: 11. The CDR3 runs 15 residues. Per the germline V gene, CDR1 is SGHAT and CDR2 is FQDESV (reference sequence). This CDR3 is CASSAGTVEVETQYF. The DNA for the CDR3 is TGTGCCAGCAGCGCCGGGACAGTTGAAGTGGAGACCCAGTACTTC.

DNA for the CDR3: TGTGCCAGCAGCTTAGATCGGGGGATGAACACTGAAGCTTTCTTT. It is translated as CASSLDRGMNTEAFF. V and J are TRBV7-2 and TRBJ1-1; D may be TRBD1 (5 bases). V lost 1 base and J 0 bases, leaving 9 bases between the germline ends. There are 15 residues in the CDR3. Germline assignment: CDR1 SGHTA and CDR2 FQGNSA. The entire variable domain, with the rest obtained from reference TRBV7-2 and TRBJ1-1, is as follows: GAGVSQSPSNKVTEKGKDVELRCDPISGHTALYWYRQSLGQGLEFLIYFQGNSAPDKSGLPSDRFSAERTGGSVSTLTIQRTQQEDSAVYLCASSLDRGMNTEAFFGQGTRLTVV.

The genes are TRBV4-3 and TRBJ1-2, with D tentatively TRBD1 (6 bases). Germline values: CDR1 LGHNA, CDR2 YSLEER. Trimming cost V 0 bases and J 6 bases, with 11 bases left between them. This CDR3 is 14 amino acids long. DNA for the CDR3: TGCGCCAGCAGCCAAGAACCGGGACAAAATGGCTACACCTTC. Translation gives CASSQEPGQNGYTF.

The rearrangement joins TRBV30 to TRBJ1-3; 7 positions agree with TRBD1. V lost 0 bases and J lost 0; bases outside the gene matches: 2. The V gene's germline CDR1 is GTSNPN and CDR2 SVGIG (reference sequence). The CDR3 is 15 amino acids. DNA of the CDR3: TGTGCCTGGAGTGTGGGACAGAACTCTGGAAACACCATATATTTT. This gives the protein CAWSVGQNSGNTIYF.

V usage is TRBV11-2 and J usage is TRBJ2-1; 9 nucleotides line up with TRBD2. The ends lost 5 bases at V and 5 bases at J; junction bases unmatched: 7. The germline CDR1 and CDR2 sequences are SGHAT and FQNNGV. The CDR3 contains 15 residues. Here the CDR3 DNA reads TGTGCCAGCAGCCCCAAGGGACTAGCCGACAATGAGCAGTTCTTC. It yields the protein CASSPKGLADNEQFF.

This chain joins TRBV28 and TRBJ1-2; TRBD1 agrees at 9 bases. Germline CDR1 MDHEN, CDR2 SYDVKM. V shed 9 bases, J shed 3 bases, and the junction held 8 bases outside the gene matches. The CDR3 is made up of 14 amino acids. The CDR3 reads CASLETGGYYGYTF. CDR3 coding DNA: TGTGCCAGTCTGGAAACAGGGGGCTACTATGGCTACACCTTC.